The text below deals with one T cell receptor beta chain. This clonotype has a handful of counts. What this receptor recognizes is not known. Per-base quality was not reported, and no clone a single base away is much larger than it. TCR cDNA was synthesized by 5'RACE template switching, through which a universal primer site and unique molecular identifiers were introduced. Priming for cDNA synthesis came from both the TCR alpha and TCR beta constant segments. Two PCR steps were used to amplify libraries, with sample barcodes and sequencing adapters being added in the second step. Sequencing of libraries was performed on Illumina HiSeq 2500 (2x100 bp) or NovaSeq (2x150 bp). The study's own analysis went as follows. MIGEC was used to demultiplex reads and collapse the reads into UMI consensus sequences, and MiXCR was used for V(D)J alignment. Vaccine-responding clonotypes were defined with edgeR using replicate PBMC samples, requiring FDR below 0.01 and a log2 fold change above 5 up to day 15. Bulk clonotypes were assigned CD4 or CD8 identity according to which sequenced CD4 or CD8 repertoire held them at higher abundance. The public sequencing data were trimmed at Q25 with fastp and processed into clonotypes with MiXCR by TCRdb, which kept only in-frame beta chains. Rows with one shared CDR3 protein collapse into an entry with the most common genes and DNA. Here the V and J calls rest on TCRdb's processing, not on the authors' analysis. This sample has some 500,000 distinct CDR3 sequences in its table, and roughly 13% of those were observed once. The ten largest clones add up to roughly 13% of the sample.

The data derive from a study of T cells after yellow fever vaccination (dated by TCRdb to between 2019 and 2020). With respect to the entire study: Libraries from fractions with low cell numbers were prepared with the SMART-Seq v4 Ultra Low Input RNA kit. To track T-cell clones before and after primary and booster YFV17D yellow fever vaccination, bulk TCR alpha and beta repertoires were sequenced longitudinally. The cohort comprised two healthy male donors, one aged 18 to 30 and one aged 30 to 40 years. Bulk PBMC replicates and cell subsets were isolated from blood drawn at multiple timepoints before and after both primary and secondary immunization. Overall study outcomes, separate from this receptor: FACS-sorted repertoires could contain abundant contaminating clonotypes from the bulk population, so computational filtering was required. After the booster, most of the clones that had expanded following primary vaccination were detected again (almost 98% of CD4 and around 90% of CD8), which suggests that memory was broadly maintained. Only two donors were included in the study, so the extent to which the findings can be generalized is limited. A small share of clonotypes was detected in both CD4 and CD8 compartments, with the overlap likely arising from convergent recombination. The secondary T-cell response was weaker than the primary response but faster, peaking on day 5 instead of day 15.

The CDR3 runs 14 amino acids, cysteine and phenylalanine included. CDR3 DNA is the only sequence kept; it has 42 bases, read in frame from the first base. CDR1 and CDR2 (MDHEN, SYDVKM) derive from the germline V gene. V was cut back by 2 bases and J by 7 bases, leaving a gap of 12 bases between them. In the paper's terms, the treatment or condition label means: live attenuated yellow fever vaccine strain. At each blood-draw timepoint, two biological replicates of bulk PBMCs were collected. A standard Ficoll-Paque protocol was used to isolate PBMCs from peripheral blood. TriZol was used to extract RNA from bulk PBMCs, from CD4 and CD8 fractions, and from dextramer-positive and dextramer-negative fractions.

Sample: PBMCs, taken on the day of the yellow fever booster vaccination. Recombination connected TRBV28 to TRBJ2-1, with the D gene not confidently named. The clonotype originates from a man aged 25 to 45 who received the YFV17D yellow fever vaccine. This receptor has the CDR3 CASSLPTEWNEQFF. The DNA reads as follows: TGTGCCAGCAGTTTACCCACAGAATGGAATGAGCAGTTCTTC.